The entry below describes one T cell receptor (beta chain). The data originate from a study of T-cell memory formation after mild COVID-19. Trimming pared 3 bases from V and 2 bases from J, leaving 11 bases between. This CDR3 has 15 amino acids. Germline CDR1 reads LNHNV; CDR2 reads YYDKDF (reference sequence). 5'RACE with constant-segment primers built TCRalpha and TCRbeta cDNA libraries with UMIs. TCRdb analysed the 5' RACE reads with MiXCR anew, one entry per CDR3 protein. The table has around 500,000 distinct CDR3 sequences, 15% to 20% seen once. Sequencing was carried out using PBMCs or a T cell subset sorted from them (not recorded which). The clonotype was recovered from an adult woman who had mild COVID-19 (a few samples of this study predate the infection). Cell type and time point are not known. The V and J genes are TRBV15 and TRBJ2-1; D is perhaps TRBD1 (5 bases). The CDR3 loop is CATSSRTSTYNEQFF. CDR3 bases: TGTGCCACCAGCAGCAGGACATCAACCTACAATGAGCAGTTCTTC.